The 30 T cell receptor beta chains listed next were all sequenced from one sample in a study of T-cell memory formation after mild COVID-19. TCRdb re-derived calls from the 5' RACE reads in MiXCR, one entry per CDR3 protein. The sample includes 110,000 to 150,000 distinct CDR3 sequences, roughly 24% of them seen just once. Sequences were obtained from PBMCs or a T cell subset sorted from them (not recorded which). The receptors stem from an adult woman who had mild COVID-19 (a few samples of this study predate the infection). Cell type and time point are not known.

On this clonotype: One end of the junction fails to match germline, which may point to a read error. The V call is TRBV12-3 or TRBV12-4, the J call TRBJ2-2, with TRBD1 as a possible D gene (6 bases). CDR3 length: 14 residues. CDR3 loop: CASSLDRSTGELFF. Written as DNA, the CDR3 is TGTGCCAGCAGCTTAGACAGGAGTACCGGGGAGCTGTTTTTT.

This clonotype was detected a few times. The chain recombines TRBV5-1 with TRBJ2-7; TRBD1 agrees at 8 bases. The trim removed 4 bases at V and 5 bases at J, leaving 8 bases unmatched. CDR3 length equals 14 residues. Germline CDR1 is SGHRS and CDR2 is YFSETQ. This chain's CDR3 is CASSGGQGADEQYF. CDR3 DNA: TGCGCCAGCAGCGGTGGGCAGGGGGCCGACGAGCAGTACTTC.

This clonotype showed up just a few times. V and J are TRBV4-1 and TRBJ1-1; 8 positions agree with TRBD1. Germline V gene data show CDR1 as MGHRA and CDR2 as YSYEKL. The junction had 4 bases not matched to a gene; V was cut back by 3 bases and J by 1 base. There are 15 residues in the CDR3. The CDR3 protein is CASSQLTGENTEAFF. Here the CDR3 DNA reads TGCGCCAGCAGCCAGTTGACAGGGGAGAACACTGAAGCTTTCTTT.

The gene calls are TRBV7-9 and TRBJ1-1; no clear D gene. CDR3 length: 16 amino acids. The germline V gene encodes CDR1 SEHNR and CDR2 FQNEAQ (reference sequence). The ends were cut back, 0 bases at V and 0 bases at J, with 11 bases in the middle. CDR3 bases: TGTGCCAGCAGCTTAGCGGGCTTGCCCCTGAACACTGAAGCTTTCTTT. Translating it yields CASSLAGLPLNTEAFF.

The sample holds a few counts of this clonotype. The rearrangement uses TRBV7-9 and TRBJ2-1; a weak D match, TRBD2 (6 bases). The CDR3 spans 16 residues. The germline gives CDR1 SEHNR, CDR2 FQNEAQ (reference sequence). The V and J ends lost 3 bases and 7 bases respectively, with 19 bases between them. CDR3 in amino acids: CASSFGGVGAPNEQFF. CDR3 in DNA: TGTGCCAGCAGCTTTGGAGGGGTCGGCGCCCCGAATGAGCAGTTCTTC.

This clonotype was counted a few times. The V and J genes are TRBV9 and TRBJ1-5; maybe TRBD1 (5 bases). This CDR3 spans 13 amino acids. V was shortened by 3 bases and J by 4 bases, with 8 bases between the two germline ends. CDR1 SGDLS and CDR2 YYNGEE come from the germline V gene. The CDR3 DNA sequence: TGTGCCAGCAGCGGCACAGGTAATCAGCCCCAGCATTTT. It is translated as CASSGTGNQPQHF.

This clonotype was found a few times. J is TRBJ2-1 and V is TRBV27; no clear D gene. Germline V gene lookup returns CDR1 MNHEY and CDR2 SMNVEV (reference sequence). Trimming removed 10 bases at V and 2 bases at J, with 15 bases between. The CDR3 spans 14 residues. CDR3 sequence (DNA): TGTGCCACCTCGGTCGGAGTAGCCTACAATGAGCAGTTCTTC. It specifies CATSVGVAYNEQFF.

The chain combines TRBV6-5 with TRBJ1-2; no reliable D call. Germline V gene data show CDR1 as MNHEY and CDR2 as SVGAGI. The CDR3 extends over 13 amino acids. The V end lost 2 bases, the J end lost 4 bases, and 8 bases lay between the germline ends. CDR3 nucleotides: TGTGCCAGCAGTTACGAATGGAGCTATGGCTACACCTTC. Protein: CASSYEWSYGYTF.

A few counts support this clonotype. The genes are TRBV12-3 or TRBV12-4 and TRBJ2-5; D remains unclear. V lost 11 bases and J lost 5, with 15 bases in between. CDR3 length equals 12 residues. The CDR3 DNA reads TGTGCCGTTGGGGTAGGCTGGGAGACCCAGTACTTC. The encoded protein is CAVGVGWETQYF.

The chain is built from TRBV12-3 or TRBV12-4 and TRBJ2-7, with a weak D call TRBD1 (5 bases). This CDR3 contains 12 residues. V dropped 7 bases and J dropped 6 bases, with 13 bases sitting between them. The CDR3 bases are TGTGCCAGCACCCAGGGCGGTATCGAGCAGTACTTC. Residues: CASTQGGIEQYF.

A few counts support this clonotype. The CDR3, as DNA: TGCAGTGCTAGAGAGGTGGACAGGGTCATTCAGCCCCAGCATTTT. It specifies CSAREVDRVIQPQHF. The genes are TRBV20-1 and TRBJ1-5; 8 nucleotides line up with TRBD1. V lost 0 bases to trimming and J lost 6 bases; unmatched junction nucleotides: 7. This CDR3 has 15 residues. The germline CDR1 and CDR2 sequences are DFQATT and SNEGSKA (reference sequence).

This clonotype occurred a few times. The CDR3 DNA reads TGCAGCGTTGACCCCTACCCAAATACGCAGTATTTT. Residues: CSVDPYPNTQYF. The chain links TRBV29-1 to TRBJ2-3; D gene uncertain. CDR3 length equals 12 residues. Looked up from germline, CDR1 is SQVTM and CDR2 is ANQGSEA. Trimming pared 3 bases from V and 7 bases from J, leaving 11 bases between.

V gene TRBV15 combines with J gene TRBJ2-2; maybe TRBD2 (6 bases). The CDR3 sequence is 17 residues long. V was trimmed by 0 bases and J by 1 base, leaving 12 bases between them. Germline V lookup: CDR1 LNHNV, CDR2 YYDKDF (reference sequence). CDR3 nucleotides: TGTGCCACCAGCAGAGATTTCCTGCGGGAGAACACCGGGGAGCTGTTTTTT. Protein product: CATSRDFLRENTGELFF.

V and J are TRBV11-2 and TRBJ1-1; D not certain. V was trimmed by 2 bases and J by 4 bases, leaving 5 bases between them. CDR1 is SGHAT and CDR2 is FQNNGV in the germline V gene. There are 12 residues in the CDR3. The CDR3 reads CASSLSLTEAFF. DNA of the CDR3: TGTGCCAGCAGCTTAAGTCTCACTGAAGCTTTCTTT.

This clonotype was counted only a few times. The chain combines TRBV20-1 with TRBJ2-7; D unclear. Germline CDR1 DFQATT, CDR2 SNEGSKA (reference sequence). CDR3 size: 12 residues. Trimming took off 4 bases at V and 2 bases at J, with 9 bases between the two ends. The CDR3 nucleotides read TGCAGTGCTAAAAAAAGAGCCTACGAGCAGTACTTC. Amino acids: CSAKKRAYEQYF.

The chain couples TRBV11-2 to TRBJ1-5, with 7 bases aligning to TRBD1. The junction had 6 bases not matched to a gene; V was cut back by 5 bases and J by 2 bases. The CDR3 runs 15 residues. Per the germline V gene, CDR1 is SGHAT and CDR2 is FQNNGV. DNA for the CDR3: TGTGCCAGCAGCCAGACAGGGTTGGGCAATCAGCCCCAGCATTTT. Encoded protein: CASSQTGLGNQPQHF.

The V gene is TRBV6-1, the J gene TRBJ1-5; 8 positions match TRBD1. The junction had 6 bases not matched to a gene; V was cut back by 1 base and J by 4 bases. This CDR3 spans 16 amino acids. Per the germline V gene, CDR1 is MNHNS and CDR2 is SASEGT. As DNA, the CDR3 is TGTGCCAGCAGTGAAGACTTGTGGACAGGGAATCAGCCCCAGCATTTT. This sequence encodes CASSEDLWTGNQPQHF.

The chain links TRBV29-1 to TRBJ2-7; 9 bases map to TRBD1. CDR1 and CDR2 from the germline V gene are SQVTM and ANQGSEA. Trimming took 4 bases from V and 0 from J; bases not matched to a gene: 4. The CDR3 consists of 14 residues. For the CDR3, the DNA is TGCAGCGTTGTGGGACAGGGAAGCTCCTACGAGCAGTACTTC. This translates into CSVVGQGSSYEQYF.

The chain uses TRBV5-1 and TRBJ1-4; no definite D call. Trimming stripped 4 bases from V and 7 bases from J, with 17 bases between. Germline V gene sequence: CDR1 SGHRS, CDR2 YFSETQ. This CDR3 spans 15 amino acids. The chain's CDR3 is CASSDQTKGSEKLFF. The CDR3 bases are TGCGCCAGCAGCGACCAGACTAAGGGTAGTGAAAAACTGTTTTTT.

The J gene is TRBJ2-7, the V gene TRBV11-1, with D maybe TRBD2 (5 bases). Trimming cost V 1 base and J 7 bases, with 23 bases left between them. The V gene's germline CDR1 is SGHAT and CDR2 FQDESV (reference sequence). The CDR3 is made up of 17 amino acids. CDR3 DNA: TGTGCCAGCAGCTTAGAGTTGATGAGCGGCCCGACGGGTGAGCAGTACTTC. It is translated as CASSLELMSGPTGEQYF.

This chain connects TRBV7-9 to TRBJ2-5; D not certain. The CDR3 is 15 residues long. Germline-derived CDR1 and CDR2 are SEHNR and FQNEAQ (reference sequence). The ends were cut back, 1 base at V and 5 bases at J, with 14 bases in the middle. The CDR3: CASSLGTSLPETQYF. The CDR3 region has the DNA TGTGCCAGCAGCTTAGGGACGTCCCTACCGGAGACCCAGTACTTC. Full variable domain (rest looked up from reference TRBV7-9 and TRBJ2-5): DTGVSQNPRHKITKRGQNVTFRCDPISEHNRLYWYRQTLGQGPEFLTYFQNEAQLEKSRLLSDRFSAERPKGSFSTLEIQRTEQGDSAMYLCASSLGTSLPETQYFGPGTRLLVL.

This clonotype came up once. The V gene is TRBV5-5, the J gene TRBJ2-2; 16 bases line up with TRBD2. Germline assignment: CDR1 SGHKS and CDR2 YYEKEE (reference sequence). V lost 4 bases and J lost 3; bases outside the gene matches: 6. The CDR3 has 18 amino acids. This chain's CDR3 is CASSLGLAGGPYTGELFF. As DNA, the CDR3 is TGTGCCAGCAGCCTGGGACTAGCGGGAGGGCCATACACCGGGGAGCTGTTTTTT.

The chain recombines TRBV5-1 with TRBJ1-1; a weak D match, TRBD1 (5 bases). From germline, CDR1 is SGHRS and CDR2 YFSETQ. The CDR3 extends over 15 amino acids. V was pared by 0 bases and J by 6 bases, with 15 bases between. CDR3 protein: CASSLAGSGGSEAFF. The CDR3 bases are TGCGCCAGCAGCTTGGCCGGGTCCGGGGGGTCTGAAGCTTTCTTT. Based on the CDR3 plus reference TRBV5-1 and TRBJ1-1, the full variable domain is KAGVTQTPRYLIKTRGQQVTLSCSPISGHRSVSWYQQTPGQGLQFLFEYFSETQRNKGNFPGRFSGRQFSNSRSEMNVSTLELGDSALYLCASSLAGSGGSEAFFGQGTRLTVV.

CDR3 protein: CASSLFLVQSSYNEQFF. The CDR3 DNA sequence: TGTGCCAGCAGCTTATTTTTAGTACAGAGCTCCTACAATGAGCAGTTCTTC. The V call is TRBV11-2, the J call TRBJ2-1; no clear D gene. CDR1 and CDR2 from the germline V gene are SGHAT and FQNNGV. CDR3 length: 17 residues. Trimming shortened V by 2 bases and J by 0 bases, and 14 bases separated the two germline ends.

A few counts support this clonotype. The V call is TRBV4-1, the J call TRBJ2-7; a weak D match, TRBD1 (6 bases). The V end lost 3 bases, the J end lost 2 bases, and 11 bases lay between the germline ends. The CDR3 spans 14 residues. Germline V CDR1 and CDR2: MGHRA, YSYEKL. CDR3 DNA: TGCGCCAGCAGCCAGACAGGAGAAACCTACGAGCAGTACTTC. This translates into CASSQTGETYEQYF.

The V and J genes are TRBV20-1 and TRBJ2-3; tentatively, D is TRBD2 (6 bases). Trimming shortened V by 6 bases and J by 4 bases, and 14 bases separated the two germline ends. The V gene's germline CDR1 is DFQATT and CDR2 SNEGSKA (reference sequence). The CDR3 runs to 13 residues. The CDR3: CSAPAGSADTQYF. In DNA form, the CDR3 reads TGCAGTGCCCCCGCCGGGAGCGCAGATACGCAGTATTTT.

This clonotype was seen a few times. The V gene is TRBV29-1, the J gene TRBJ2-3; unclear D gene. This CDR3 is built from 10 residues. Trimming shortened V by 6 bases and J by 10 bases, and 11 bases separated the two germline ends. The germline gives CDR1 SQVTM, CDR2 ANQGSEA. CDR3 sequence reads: CSVLGDAQYF. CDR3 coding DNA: TGCAGCGTGCTCGGTGATGCGCAGTATTTT.

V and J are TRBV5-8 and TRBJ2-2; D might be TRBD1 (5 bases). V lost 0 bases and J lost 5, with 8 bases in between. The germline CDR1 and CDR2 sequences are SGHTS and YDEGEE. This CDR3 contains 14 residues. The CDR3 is CASSLGTYTGELFF. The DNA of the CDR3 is TGTGCCAGCAGCTTGGGGACATATACCGGGGAGCTGTTTTTT.

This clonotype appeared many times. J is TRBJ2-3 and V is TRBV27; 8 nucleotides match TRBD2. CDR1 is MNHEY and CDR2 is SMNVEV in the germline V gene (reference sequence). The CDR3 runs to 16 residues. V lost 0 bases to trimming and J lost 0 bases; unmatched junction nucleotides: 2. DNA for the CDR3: TGTGCCAGCAGTTTATCGCCTAGCGGGAGCACAGATACGCAGTATTTT. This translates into CASSLSPSGSTDTQYF.

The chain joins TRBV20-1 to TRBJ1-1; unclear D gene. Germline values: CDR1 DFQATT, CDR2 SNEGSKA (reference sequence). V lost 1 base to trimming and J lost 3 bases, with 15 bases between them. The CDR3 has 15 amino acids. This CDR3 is CSARVRGWADTEAFF. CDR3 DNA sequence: TGCAGTGCTAGAGTGAGAGGCTGGGCTGACACTGAAGCTTTCTTT.